The 31 T cell receptor beta chains below were found in one sample sequenced in a study of blood T cell repertoires in COVID-19. Using immunoSEQ multiplex PCR, the repertoire was profiled, and TCRdb retains in-frame clones only, with some absent. The sample records 180,000 or so clones, approximately 85% being singletons. Sequenced sample: peripheral blood. These receptors were taken from a woman in her fifties or sixties with acute or convalescent COVID-19.

The count of this clone is one. V is TRBV27 and J is TRBJ2-1, with TRBD2 matching 10 bases. The V gene's germline CDR1 is MNHEY and CDR2 SMNVEV (reference sequence). This CDR3 has 16 amino acids. Trimming took 4 bases from V and 7 from J; bases not matched to a gene: 10. CDR3 bases: TGTGCCAGCAGTTCCCTGGCTAGCGGGAGTAATAATGAGCAGTTCTTC. Its protein is CASSSLASGSNNEQFF.

V usage is TRBV19 and J usage is TRBJ2-1; 10 bases align to TRBD2. This CDR3 is built from 16 residues. CDR1 is LNHDA, CDR2 SQIVND, per germline (reference sequence). V shed 5 bases and J 4 bases; nucleotides not matched to a gene: 8. CDR3 nucleotide sequence: TGTGCCAGTAGTTCCCAAGCGGGAGGGTATTACAATGAGCAGTTCTTC. It specifies CASSSQAGGYYNEQFF.

The chain links TRBV2 to TRBJ1-2; tentative D call: TRBD1 (5 bases). Germline-derived CDR1 and CDR2 are SNHLY and FYNNEI. There are 15 residues in the CDR3. Trimming removed 0 bases at V and 7 bases at J, with 15 bases between. CDR3 amino acids: CASSEARGPAGGYTF. The CDR3 DNA follows: TGTGCCAGCAGTGAAGCGCGGGGCCCAGCAGGTGGCTACACCTTC.

This chain joins TRBV28 and TRBJ1-2, with 11 bases lining up with TRBD1. CDR3 length: 14 amino acids. Unmatched junction bases numbered 4, after V lost 3 bases and J lost 7 bases. Looked up from germline, CDR1 is MDHEN and CDR2 is SYDVKM. The CDR3 DNA is TGTGCCAGCAGTTTGGCGGACAGGGGGCGTGGCTACACCTTC. It translates to CASSLADRGRGYTF.

This clone was seen a few times. The chain is built from TRBV5-5 and TRBJ1-2; D remains ambiguous. V was pared by 3 bases and J by 1 base, with 7 bases between. From germline, CDR1 is SGHKS and CDR2 YYEKEE (reference sequence). The CDR3 is 13 amino acids. The CDR3 DNA reads TGTGCCAGCAGCTCGGGATTTAACTATGGCTACACCTTC. It translates to CASSSGFNYGYTF. Full variable domain (missing parts from reference TRBV5-5 and TRBJ1-2): DAGVTQSPTHLIKTRGQQVTLRCSPISGHKSVSWYQQVLGQGPQFIFQYYEKEERGRGNFPDRFSARQFPNYSSELNVNALLLGDSALYLCASSSGFNYGYTFGSGTRLTVV.

The gene calls are TRBV6-5 and TRBJ2-2, with TRBD2 identical over 7 bases. V shed 10 bases and J 4 bases; nucleotides not matched to a gene: 9. The CDR3 is 14 amino acids. Germline V CDR1 and CDR2: MNHEY, SVGAGI. CDR3 DNA: TGTGCCACTAGTGGATTAGCGGGCACCGGGGAGCTGTTTTTT. Its translation is CATSGLAGTGELFF.

In nucleotides, the CDR3 is TGTGCCAGCAGCGTAGAGGCAGGGGGCGTTTCACCCCTCCACTTT. Encoded protein: CASSVEAGGVSPLHF. The chain has TRBV9 and TRBJ1-6; TRBD1 matches 8 bases. The ends lost 0 bases at V and 9 bases at J; junction bases unmatched: 5. Per the germline V gene, CDR1 is SGDLS and CDR2 is YYNGEE. This CDR3 has 15 residues.

The chain links TRBV5-1 to TRBJ2-6, with a tentative D call TRBD1 (5 bases). Trimming left V 0 bases short and J 2 bases short, with 9 bases between. From germline, CDR1 is SGHRS and CDR2 YFSETQ. The CDR3 contains 16 residues. The CDR3 protein is CASSLARAAGANVLTF. The CDR3 DNA reads as TGCGCCAGCAGCTTGGCCAGGGCGGCTGGGGCCAACGTCCTGACTTTC.

The V gene is TRBV19, the J gene TRBJ1-1; TRBD1 matches at 7 bases. This CDR3 has 16 residues. J gave up 1 base and V 5 bases, and 10 bases lay outside the gene matches. Germline-derived CDR1 and CDR2 are LNHDA and SQIVND (reference sequence). This chain's CDR3 is CASSAYRGRSNTEAFF. In nucleotides, the CDR3 is TGTGCCAGTAGTGCATACAGGGGCAGGTCGAACACTGAAGCTTTCTTT.

Comment on this clone: This specimen includes other DNA sequences encoding the same CDR3. This chain links TRBV3-1 (or the pseudogene TRBV3-2) with TRBJ2-3, with a tentative D call TRBD2 (6 bases). Germline-derived CDR1 and CDR2 are LGHDT and YNNKEL (reference sequence). V lost 1 base to trimming and J lost 0 bases, with 8 bases between them. There are 15 residues in the CDR3. The CDR3 DNA reads TGTGCCAGCAGCCAAGTTGCGGGAAGCACAGATACGCAGTATTTT. Its protein is CASSQVAGSTDTQYF.

In its sample, this clone was seen once. The chain has TRBV6-1 and TRBJ2-7; 8 bases map to TRBD1. The CDR3 is 14 residues long. The germline gives CDR1 MNHNS, CDR2 SASEGT. The V and J ends lost 2 bases and 3 bases, in that order; junction bases with no gene match: 3. CDR3 in amino acids: CASSEQGADYEQYV. In DNA, the CDR3 is TGTGCCAGCAGTGAACAGGGGGCGGACTACGAGCAGTACGTC.

The chain is built from TRBV11-1 and TRBJ1-1; D is unresolved. This CDR3 has 14 residues. V was trimmed by 5 bases and J by 1 base, leaving 11 bases between them. Germline CDR1 and CDR2: SGHAT and FQDESV (reference sequence). In DNA form, the CDR3 reads TGTGCCAGCAGCCCTTCCGGTACGAACACTGAAGCTTTCTTT. Translating it yields CASSPSGTNTEAFF.

The V and J genes are TRBV27 and TRBJ2-1, with D perhaps TRBD2 (6 bases). The CDR3 loop spans 15 amino acids. Germline values: CDR1 MNHEY, CDR2 SMNVEV (reference sequence). Trimming left V 7 bases short and J 0 bases short, with 13 bases between. In DNA, the CDR3 is TGTGCCAGCAACGGGGAGGAAAGCTCCTACAATGAGCAGTTCTTC. Translation gives CASNGEESSYNEQFF.

This sequence joins TRBV19 and TRBJ1-5, with unresolved D. Trimming cost V 3 bases and J 4 bases, with 10 bases left between them. The CDR3 is made up of 14 amino acids. CDR1 is LNHDA and CDR2 is SQIVND in the germline V gene (reference sequence). The chain's CDR3 is CASSIQLRNQPQHF. CDR3 coding DNA: TGTGCCAGTAGTATCCAATTGAGGAATCAGCCCCAGCATTTT.

V gene TRBV6-2 or TRBV6-3 combines with J gene TRBJ2-7, with D possibly matching TRBD2 (6 bases). The CDR3 sequence is 12 residues long. Trimming took off 5 bases at V and 4 bases at J, with 9 bases between the two ends. Germline CDR1 and CDR2: MNHEY and SVGEGT. CDR3 coding DNA: TGTGCCAGCAGTCAGACTAGTTACGAGCAGTACTTC. Protein sequence: CASSQTSYEQYF.

V gene TRBV3-1 (or the pseudogene TRBV3-2) combines with J gene TRBJ2-2; TRBD1 agrees at 11 bases. V gave up 4 bases and J gave up 5 bases; unmatched junction bases: 6. Per germline, CDR1 LGHDT and CDR2 YNNKEL (reference sequence). The CDR3 is made up of 16 amino acids. The CDR3 sequence: CASSPGQGASTGELFF. CDR3 bases: TGTGCCAGCAGCCCAGGACAGGGGGCGAGTACCGGGGAGCTGTTTTTT.

CDR3 in amino acids: CASSRGALRSGELFF. The CDR3 DNA reads as TGTGCCAGCAGCCGCGGGGCCCTCCGGAGTGGGGAGCTGTTTTTT. The genes are TRBV7-2 and TRBJ2-2, with D maybe TRBD2 (6 bases). Looked up from germline, CDR1 is SGHTA and CDR2 is FQGNSA. This CDR3 has 15 amino acids. Trimming cost V 5 bases and J 8 bases, with 18 bases left between them.

This clone was seen a few times. This chain uses TRBV19 with TRBJ2-3, with a tentative D call TRBD2 (5 bases). With 6 bases removed from V and 3 bases from J, the gap between germline ends came to 19 bases. Germline V CDR1 and CDR2: LNHDA, SQIVND (reference sequence). The CDR3 runs to 16 residues. The CDR3 bases are TGTGCCAGTAGCACTTGGGGAGCGGCTTCGACAGATACGCAGTATTTT. Encoded protein: CASSTWGAASTDTQYF.

The chain recombines TRBV5-5 with TRBJ2-1; a possible D gene is TRBD2 (5 bases). CDR3 length: 16 residues. Trimming stripped 1 base from V and 2 bases from J, with 13 bases between. CDR1 is SGHKS, CDR2 YYEKEE, per germline (reference sequence). Written as DNA, the CDR3 is TGTGCCAGCAGCTTGACTCTGCTAGCCCCCTACAATGAGCAGTTCTTC. This gives the protein CASSLTLLAPYNEQFF.

V and J are TRBV11-3 and TRBJ1-1, with 7 bases identical to TRBD1. This CDR3 is 13 amino acids long. The V and J ends lost 5 bases and 0 bases, in that order; junction bases with no gene match: 0. Germline CDR1 and CDR2: SGHNT and YENEEA. The CDR3 loop reads CASSRGLNTEAFF. CDR3 sequence (DNA): TGTGCCAGCAGCAGGGGGCTGAACACTGAAGCTTTCTTT.

The chain employs TRBV6-5 and TRBJ1-5; D is unclear. This CDR3 has 13 amino acids. Trimming pared 6 bases from V and 4 bases from J, leaving 10 bases between. CDR1 and CDR2 (germline): MNHEY, SVGAGI. The CDR3: CASRDWLNQPQHF. Here the CDR3 DNA reads TGTGCCAGCAGGGACTGGCTGAATCAGCCCCAGCATTTT.

This chain joins TRBV9 and TRBJ1-5; no firm D call. V lost 0 bases, J lost 4 bases, and 5 bases lay in between. The CDR3 runs 13 residues. Germline values: CDR1 SGDLS, CDR2 YYNGEE. The CDR3 loop is CASSVALNQPQHF. As DNA, the CDR3 is TGTGCCAGCAGCGTAGCCCTTAATCAGCCCCAGCATTTT.

The chain has TRBV9 and TRBJ2-1; 7 bases match TRBD1. This CDR3 spans 15 amino acids. CDR1 and CDR2 from the germline V gene are SGDLS and YYNGEE. The ends lost 4 bases at V and 6 bases at J; junction bases unmatched: 10. The CDR3 reads CASSPPPDRTNEQFF. In DNA form, the CDR3 reads TGTGCCAGCAGCCCACCCCCGGACAGGACCAATGAGCAGTTCTTC.

The V and J genes are TRBV24-1 and TRBJ2-1; 7 positions match TRBD1. CDR3 length: 12 residues. V gave up 9 bases and J gave up 10 bases; unmatched junction bases: 8. CDR1 and CDR2 (germline): KGHDR, SFDVKD. The DNA for the CDR3 is TGTGCCACCGCCTCTCAGGGGGACGAGCAGTTCTTC. Protein: CATASQGDEQFF.

The CDR3 bases are TGTGCCAGCAGCTTAGCGGGCCAGAGCCTTCACGGCTACACCTTC. This codes for CASSLAGQSLHGYTF. The chain uses TRBV7-8 and TRBJ1-2; D remains ambiguous. This CDR3 region has 15 residues. Germline values: CDR1 SGHVS, CDR2 FQNEAQ. Trimming removed 0 bases at V and 8 bases at J, with 16 bases between.

The rearrangement links TRBV25-1 to TRBJ2-5; D might be TRBD1 (6 bases). The CDR3 spans 14 residues. Germline lookup yields CDR1 MGHDK and CDR2 SYGVNS. The V and J ends lost 4 bases and 5 bases respectively, with 14 bases between them. The CDR3 sequence is CASSVAGGGETQYF. The CDR3 nucleotides read TGTGCCAGCAGTGTAGCAGGTGGGGGCGAGACCCAGTACTTC. Full variable domain (missing parts from reference TRBV25-1 and TRBJ2-5): EADIYQTPRYLVIGTGKKITLECSQTMGHDKMYWYQQDPGMELHLIHYSYGVNSTEKGDLSSESTVSRIRTEHFPLTLESARPSHTSQYLCASSVAGGGETQYFGPGTRLLVL.

A few counts support this clone. The rearrangement joins TRBV19 to TRBJ2-2; 7 bases are shared with TRBD1. The CDR3 totals 18 residues. In germline, CDR1 is LNHDA, CDR2 SQIVND (reference sequence). J gave up 2 bases and V 6 bases, and 15 bases lay outside the gene matches. CDR3 nucleotide sequence: TGTGCCAGTAGCCGAAGGAAAGGGACAGCGGCCAACACCGGGGAGCTGTTTTTT. Its protein is CASSRRKGTAANTGELFF.

This clone appeared once. The gene calls are TRBV9 and TRBJ2-3; 7 bases match TRBD2. CDR3 length: 14 amino acids. Trimming cost V 4 bases and J 2 bases; bases outside gene matches: 4. Germline CDR1 reads SGDLS; CDR2 reads YYNGEE. CDR3 region: CASSTSAVTDTQYF. The CDR3 nucleotides read TGTGCCAGCAGCACTAGCGCTGTCACAGATACGCAGTATTTT.

The chain is built from TRBV5-1 and TRBJ1-1, with 9 bases identical to TRBD1. Germline V lookup: CDR1 SGHRS, CDR2 YFSETQ. Losses at the gene ends were 9 bases for V and 4 bases for J; bases not matched to a gene: 10. CDR3 length: 14 residues. In nucleotides, the CDR3 is TGCGCCACCTCCTTAGGGACAGGGAGCACTGAAGCTTTCTTT. This encodes CATSLGTGSTEAFF.

The chain links TRBV28 to TRBJ1-1; D may be TRBD1 (5 bases). The V end was cut by 1 base, the J end by 1 base, with 10 bases between. CDR1 MDHEN and CDR2 SYDVKM come from the germline V gene. The CDR3 consists of 15 residues. The CDR3 DNA is TGTGCCAGCAGTTTATCGGCTACAGGGAACACTGAAGCTTTCTTT. Translated, it gives CASSLSATGNTEAFF.

J is TRBJ2-2 and V is TRBV9; 9 bases match TRBD1. This CDR3 has 16 amino acids. Trimming removed 4 bases from V and 3 bases from J; junction bases left unmatched: 7. Germline V lookup: CDR1 SGDLS, CDR2 YYNGEE. The CDR3 DNA follows: TGTGCCAGCAGCCCAAGCACAGGGGGCGACACCGGGGAGCTGTTTTTT. This sequence encodes CASSPSTGGDTGELFF.